This T cell receptor (beta chain) comes out of a study of blood T cell repertoires in COVID-19. The CDR3 covers 12 residues. V lost 5 bases to trimming and J lost 6 bases, with 8 bases between them. Per the germline V gene, CDR1 is LNHDA and CDR2 is SQIVND (reference sequence). In the original processing: Amplification from reference gene primers served as the basis for estimated nucleated cell counts. Using immunoSEQ multiplex PCR, the repertoire was profiled, and TCRdb retains in-frame clones only, with some absent. V and J calls and clone size come straight from that table; D and trimming were deduced from the DNA. The sample has approximately 150,000 clones, roughly 79% seen once.

The source material was peripheral blood. The receptor was isolated from a woman aged 55-69 years with acute or convalescent COVID-19. The chain employs TRBV19 and TRBJ1-5; D remains ambiguous. The chain's CDR3 is CASSPTGQPQHF. The CDR3 coding sequence is TGTGCCAGTAGTCCTACGGGTCAGCCCCAGCATTTT.